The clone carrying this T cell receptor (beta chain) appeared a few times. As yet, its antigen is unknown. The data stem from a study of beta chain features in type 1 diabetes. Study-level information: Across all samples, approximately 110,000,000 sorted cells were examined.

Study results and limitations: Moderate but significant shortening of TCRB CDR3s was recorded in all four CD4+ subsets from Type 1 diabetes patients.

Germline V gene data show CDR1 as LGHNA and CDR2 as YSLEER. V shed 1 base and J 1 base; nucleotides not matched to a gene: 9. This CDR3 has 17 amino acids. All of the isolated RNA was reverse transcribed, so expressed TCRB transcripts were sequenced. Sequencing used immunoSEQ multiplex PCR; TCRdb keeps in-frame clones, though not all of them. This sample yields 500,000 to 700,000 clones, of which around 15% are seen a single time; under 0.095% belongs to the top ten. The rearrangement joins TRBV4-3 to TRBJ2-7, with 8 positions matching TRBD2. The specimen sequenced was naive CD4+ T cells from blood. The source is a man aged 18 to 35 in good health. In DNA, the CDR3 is TGCGCCAGCAGCCAAGCTCTCACCGGGACTAGGTCCTACGAGCAGTACTTC. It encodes CASSQALTGTRSYEQYF.